The 6 T cell receptor beta chains presented below share a single source sample, sequenced in a study of blood T cell repertoires in COVID-19. Clones were read by immunoSEQ multiplex PCR, and TCRdb kept only the in-frame ones, dropping some. This sample yields under 350,000 clones, of which approximately 85% are seen a single time; around 10% belongs to the top ten. Sequencing was done on a sample of peripheral blood. These receptors were obtained from a woman in her sixties or seventies with acute or convalescent COVID-19.

The genes are TRBV5-1 and TRBJ2-5, with D possibly matching TRBD2 (6 bases). There are 15 residues in the CDR3. V lost 4 bases and J lost 1, with 14 bases in between. The germline gives CDR1 SGHRS, CDR2 YFSETQ. The CDR3 DNA is TGCGCCAGCAGCCTGTCGGGGGACTTCCAAGAGACCCAGTACTTC. Its translation: CASSLSGDFQETQYF.

The chain links TRBV6-5 to TRBJ1-1, with no clear D. Trimming cost V 0 bases and J 5 bases, with 7 bases left between them. The CDR3 covers 13 residues. Germline V gene sequence: CDR1 MNHEY, CDR2 SVGAGI. CDR3 coding DNA: TGTGCCAGCAGTTACTCGATTGAGACTGAAGCTTTCTTT. Protein sequence: CASSYSIETEAFF.

This chain connects TRBV5-8 to TRBJ2-2; D perhaps matches TRBD2 (6 bases). V was pared by 4 bases and J by 7 bases, with 11 bases between. The CDR3 totals 13 residues. Germline V gene sequence: CDR1 SGHTS, CDR2 YDEGEE. CDR3: CASSRPGVGELFF. The CDR3 DNA is TGTGCCAGCAGCCGTCCGGGAGTCGGGGAGCTGTTTTTT.

The chain links TRBV7-9 to TRBJ2-5; 10 nucleotides line up with TRBD2. V lost 5 bases and J lost 5; bases outside the gene matches: 5. This CDR3 has 14 amino acids. CDR1 is SEHNR, CDR2 FQNEAQ, per germline (reference sequence). The CDR3 DNA is TGTGCCAGCAGCCCAACTAGCGGGGACGAGACCCAGTACTTC. Encoded protein: CASSPTSGDETQYF.

J is TRBJ1-6 and V is TRBV28, with unresolved D. Deletions cut 3 bases from V and 8 bases from J, with 26 bases between. Germline lookup yields CDR1 MDHEN and CDR2 SYDVKM. The CDR3 spans 19 residues. In DNA form, the CDR3 reads TGTGCCAGCAGTTTCGGTTTCCAGAAATTCTCTATGGGCCATTCACCCCTCCACTTT. It encodes CASSFGFQKFSMGHSPLHF.

This chain links TRBV6-4 with TRBJ1-1; D call uncertain. The V end lost 6 bases, the J end lost 1 base, and 12 bases lay between the germline ends. CDR3 length equals 14 residues. CDR1 is MRHNA and CDR2 is SNTAGT in the germline V gene. In nucleotides, the CDR3 is TGTGCCAGCAGGGCTTCGGAGGGGAACACTGAAGCTTTCTTT. The encoded protein is CASRASEGNTEAFF.